The sequence of this T cell receptor beta chain was determined in a study of cytomegalovirus exposure and HLA in healthy donors. The CDR3 runs 12 residues. Germline V gene sequence: CDR1 SQVTM, CDR2 ANQGSEA. Trimming left V 4 bases short and J 4 bases short, with 9 bases between. 60 Vbeta and 13 Jbeta primers were used in PCR. TCRdb keeps only in-frame clones here, not all; method: immunoSEQ multiplex PCR. The sample consists of 5,500 to 8,000 clones, about half of them appearing once. The material sequenced was PBMCs. The chain joins TRBV29-1 to TRBJ2-3; tentatively, D is TRBD1 (5 bases). The origin of this receptor is a man aged 30 to 45 in good health and CMV-seropositive. CDR3 in amino acids: CSVVRVADTQYF. The DNA of the CDR3 is TGCAGCGTTGTCAGGGTCGCAGATACGCAGTATTTT.